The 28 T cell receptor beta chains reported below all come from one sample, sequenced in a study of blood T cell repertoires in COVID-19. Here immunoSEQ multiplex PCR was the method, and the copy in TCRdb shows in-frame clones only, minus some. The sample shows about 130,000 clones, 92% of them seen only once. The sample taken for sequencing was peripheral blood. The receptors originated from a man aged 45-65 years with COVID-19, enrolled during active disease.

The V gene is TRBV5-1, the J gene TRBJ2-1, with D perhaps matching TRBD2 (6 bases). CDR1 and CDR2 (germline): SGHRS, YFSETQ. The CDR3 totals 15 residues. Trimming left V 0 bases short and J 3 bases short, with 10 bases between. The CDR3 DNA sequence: TGCGCCAGCAGCTTGGGGCGGGGAGACTACAATGAGCAGTTCTTC. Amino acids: CASSLGRGDYNEQFF.

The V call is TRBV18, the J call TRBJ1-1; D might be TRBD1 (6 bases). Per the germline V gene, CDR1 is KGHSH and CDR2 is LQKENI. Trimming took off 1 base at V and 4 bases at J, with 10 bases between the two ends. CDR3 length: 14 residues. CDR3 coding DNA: TGTGCCAGCTCACCACGGACAGACAGCACTGAAGCTTTCTTT. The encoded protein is CASSPRTDSTEAFF.

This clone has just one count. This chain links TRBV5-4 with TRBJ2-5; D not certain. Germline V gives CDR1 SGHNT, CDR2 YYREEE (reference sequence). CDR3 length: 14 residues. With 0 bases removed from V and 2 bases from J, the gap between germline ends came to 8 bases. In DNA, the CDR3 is TGTGCCAGCAGCTTGGGGCTGCCACAAGAGACCCAGTACTTC. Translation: CASSLGLPQETQYF.

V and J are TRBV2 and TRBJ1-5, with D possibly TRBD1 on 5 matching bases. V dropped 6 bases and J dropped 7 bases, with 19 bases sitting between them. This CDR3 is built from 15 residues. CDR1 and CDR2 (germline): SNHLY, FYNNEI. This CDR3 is CASSEPRGGKQPQHF. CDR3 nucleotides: TGTGCCAGCAGCGAGCCTCGGGGGGGAAAACAGCCCCAGCATTTT.

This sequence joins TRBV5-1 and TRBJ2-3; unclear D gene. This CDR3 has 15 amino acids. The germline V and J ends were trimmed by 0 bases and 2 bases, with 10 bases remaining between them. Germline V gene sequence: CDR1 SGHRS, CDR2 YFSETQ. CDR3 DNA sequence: TGCGCCAGCAGCTTGGGTCAGTCGATCACAGATACGCAGTATTTT. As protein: CASSLGQSITDTQYF.

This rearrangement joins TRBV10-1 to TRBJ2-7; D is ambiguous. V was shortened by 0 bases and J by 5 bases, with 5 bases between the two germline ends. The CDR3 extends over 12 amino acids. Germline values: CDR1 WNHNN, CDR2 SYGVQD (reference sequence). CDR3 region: CASSESYHEQYV. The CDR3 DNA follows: TGCGCCAGCAGTGAGTCATATCACGAGCAGTACGTC.

CDR3 sequence: CASSHLPGQGVAIQYF. CDR3 DNA: TGCGCCAGCAGCCACTTACCGGGACAGGGAGTGGCCATTCAGTACTTC. The chain combines TRBV4-1 with TRBJ2-4; 9 bases map to TRBD1. The trim removed 3 bases at V and 9 bases at J, leaving 12 bases unmatched. The CDR3 totals 16 residues. From germline, CDR1 is MGHRA and CDR2 YSYEKL.

Here the CDR3 DNA reads TGTGCCATCAGTGAGTCGAGGGTGGGCACCGGGGAGCTGTTTTTT. Translation gives CAISESRVGTGELFF. The gene calls are TRBV10-3 and TRBJ2-2, with a weak D call TRBD2 (5 bases). Germline CDR1 ENHRY, CDR2 SYGVKD. Trimming cost V 0 bases and J 4 bases, with 9 bases left between them. The CDR3 covers 15 residues.

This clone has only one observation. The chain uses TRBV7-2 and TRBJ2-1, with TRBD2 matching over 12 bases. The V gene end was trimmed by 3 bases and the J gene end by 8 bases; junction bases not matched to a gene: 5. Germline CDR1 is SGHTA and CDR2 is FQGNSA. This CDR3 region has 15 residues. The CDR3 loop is CASSFRLAGAHEQFF. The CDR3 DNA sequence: TGTGCCAGCAGCTTTCGACTAGCGGGAGCTCATGAGCAGTTCTTC.

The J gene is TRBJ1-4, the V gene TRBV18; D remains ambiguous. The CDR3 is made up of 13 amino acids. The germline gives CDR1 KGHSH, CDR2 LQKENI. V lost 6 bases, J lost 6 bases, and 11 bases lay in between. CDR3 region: CASSPAIDEKLFF. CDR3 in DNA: TGTGCCAGCTCCCCTGCTATTGATGAAAAACTGTTTTTT.

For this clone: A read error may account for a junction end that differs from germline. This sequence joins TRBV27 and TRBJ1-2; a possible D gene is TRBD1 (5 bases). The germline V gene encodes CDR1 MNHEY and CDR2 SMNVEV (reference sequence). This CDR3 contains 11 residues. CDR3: CASSSGGGYTF. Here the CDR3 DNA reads TGTGCCAGTAGTTCCGGGGGTGGCTACACCTTC.

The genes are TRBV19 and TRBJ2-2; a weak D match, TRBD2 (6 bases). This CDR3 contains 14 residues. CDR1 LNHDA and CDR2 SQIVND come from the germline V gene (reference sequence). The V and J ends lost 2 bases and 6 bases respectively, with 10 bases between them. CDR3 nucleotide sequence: TGTGCCAGTAGTATAACTAGCTGGGCCGGGGAGCTGTTTTTT. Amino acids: CASSITSWAGELFF.

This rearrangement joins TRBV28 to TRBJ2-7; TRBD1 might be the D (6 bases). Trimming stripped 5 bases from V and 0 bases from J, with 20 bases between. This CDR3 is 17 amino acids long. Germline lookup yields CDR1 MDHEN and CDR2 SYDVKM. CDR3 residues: CASSPTPGVGVSYEQYF. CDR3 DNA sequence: TGTGCCAGCAGTCCTACCCCAGGGGTGGGGGTCTCCTACGAGCAGTACTTC.

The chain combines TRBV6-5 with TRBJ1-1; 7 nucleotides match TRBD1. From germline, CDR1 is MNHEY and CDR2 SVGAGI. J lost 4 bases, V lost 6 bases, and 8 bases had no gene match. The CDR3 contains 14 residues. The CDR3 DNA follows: TGTGCCAGCAGGCAATTACAGGGGATCACTGAAGCTTTCTTT. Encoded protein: CASRQLQGITEAFF.

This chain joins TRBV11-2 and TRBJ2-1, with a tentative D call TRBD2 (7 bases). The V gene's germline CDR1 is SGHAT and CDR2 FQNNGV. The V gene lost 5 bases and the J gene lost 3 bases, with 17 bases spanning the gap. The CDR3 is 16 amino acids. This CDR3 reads CASSPMGRGLYNEQFF. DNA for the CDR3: TGTGCCAGCAGCCCGATGGGGCGGGGGCTCTACAATGAGCAGTTCTTC.

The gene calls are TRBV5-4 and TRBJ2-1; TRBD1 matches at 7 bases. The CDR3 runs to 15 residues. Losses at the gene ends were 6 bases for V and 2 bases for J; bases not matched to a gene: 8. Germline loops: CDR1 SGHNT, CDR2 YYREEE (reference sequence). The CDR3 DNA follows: TGTGCCAGCACCTCGTGGGACAGTGCCTACAATGAGCAGTTCTTC. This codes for CASTSWDSAYNEQFF.

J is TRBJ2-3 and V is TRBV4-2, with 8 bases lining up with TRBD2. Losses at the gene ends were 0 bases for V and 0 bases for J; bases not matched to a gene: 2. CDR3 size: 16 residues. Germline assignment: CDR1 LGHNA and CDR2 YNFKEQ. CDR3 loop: CASSQEASGSTDTQYF. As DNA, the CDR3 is TGTGCCAGCAGCCAAGAAGCTAGCGGGAGCACAGATACGCAGTATTTT.

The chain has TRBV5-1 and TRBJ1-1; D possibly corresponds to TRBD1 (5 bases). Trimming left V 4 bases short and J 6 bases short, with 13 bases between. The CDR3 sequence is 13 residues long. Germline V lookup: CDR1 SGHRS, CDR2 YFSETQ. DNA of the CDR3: TGCGCCAGCAGCGGGGAGGGGATCGCTGAAGCTTTCTTT. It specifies CASSGEGIAEAFF.

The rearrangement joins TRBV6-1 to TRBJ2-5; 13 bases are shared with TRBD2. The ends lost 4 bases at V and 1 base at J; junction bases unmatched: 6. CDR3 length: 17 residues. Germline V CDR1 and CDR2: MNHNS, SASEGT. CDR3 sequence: CASSAGTSGTFQETQYF. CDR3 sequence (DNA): TGTGCCAGCAGTGCCGGGACTAGCGGGACTTTCCAAGAGACCCAGTACTTC.

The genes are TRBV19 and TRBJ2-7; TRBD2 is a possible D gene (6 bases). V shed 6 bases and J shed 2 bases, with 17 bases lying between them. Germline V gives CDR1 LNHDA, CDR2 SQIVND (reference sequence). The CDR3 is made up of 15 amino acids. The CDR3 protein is CASSTTRRGTYEQYF. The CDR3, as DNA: TGTGCCAGTAGCACAACCCGGAGGGGAACCTACGAGCAGTACTTC.

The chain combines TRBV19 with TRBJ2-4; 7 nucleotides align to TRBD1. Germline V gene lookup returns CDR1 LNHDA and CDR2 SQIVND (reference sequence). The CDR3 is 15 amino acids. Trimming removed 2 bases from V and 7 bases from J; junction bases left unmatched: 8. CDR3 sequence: CASSIRDRVGNIQYF. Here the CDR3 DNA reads TGTGCCAGTAGTATAAGAGACAGGGTTGGTAACATTCAGTACTTC.

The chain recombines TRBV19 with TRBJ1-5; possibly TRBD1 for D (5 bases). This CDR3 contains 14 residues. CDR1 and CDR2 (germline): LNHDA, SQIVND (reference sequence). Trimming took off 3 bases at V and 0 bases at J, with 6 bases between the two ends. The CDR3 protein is CASSIDSSNQPQHF. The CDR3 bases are TGTGCCAGTAGTATCGACAGTAGCAATCAGCCCCAGCATTTT.

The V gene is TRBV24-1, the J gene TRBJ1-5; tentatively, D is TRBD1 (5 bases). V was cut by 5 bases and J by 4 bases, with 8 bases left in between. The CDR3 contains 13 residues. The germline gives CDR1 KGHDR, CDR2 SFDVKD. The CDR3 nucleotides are TGTGCCACCAGTGGGGCAGGGAATCAGCCCCAGCATTTT. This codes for CATSGAGNQPQHF.

The CDR3, as DNA: TGTGCCAGTACCACGGCGGGTCATAGCAATCAGCCCCAGCATTTT. Translating it yields CASTTAGHSNQPQHF. The chain combines TRBV19 with TRBJ1-5; the D is unclear. Trimming stripped 7 bases from V and 0 bases from J, with 13 bases between. The germline gives CDR1 LNHDA, CDR2 SQIVND (reference sequence). There are 15 residues in the CDR3.

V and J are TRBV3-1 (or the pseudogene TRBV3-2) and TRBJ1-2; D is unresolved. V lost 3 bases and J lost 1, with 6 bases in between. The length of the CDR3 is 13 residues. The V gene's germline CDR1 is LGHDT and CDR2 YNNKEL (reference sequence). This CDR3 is CASSQGSNYGYTF. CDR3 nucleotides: TGTGCCAGCAGCCAGGGCAGTAACTATGGCTACACCTTC.

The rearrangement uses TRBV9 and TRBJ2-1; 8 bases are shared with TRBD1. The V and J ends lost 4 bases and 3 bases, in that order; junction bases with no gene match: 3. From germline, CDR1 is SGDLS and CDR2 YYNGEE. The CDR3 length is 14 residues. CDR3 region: CASSFGQGYNEQFF. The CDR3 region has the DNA TGTGCCAGCAGCTTCGGACAGGGCTACAATGAGCAGTTCTTC.

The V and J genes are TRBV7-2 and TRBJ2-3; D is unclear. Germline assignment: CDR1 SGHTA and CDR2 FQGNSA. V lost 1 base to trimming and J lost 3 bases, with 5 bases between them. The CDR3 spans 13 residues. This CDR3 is CASSLERTDTQYF. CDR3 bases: TGTGCCAGCAGCTTAGAGAGGACAGATACGCAGTATTTT.

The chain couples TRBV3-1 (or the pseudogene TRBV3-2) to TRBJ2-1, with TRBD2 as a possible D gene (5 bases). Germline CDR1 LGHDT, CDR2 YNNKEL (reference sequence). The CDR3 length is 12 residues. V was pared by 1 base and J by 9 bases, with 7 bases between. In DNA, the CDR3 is TGTGCCAGCAGCCAAGGAGGGATTGAGCAGTTCTTC. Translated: CASSQGGIEQFF.